Listed below are T cell receptor beta chains from one sample, sequenced in a study of blood T cell repertoires in COVID-19. This table comes from immunoSEQ multiplex PCR, and its TCRdb copy is limited to in-frame clones, with some not included. The data contain 250,000 to 350,000 clones, about 85% of them seen just once; the ten biggest clones take up 0.87%. Specimen: peripheral blood. The receptors were gathered from a human donor with COVID-19, enrolled during active disease. The donor label of this sample is uncertain. CDR3s include the opening cysteine and the closing phenylalanine or tryptophan. The D gene is left open where the match is weak. For some rows the clone size is stated as once, few or many, or as a class when expanded; others skip it.

size: .; J: TRBJ1-5; V: TRBV13; D: .; DNA: TGTGCCAGCAGCTTTGGGCCCAATCAGCCCCAGCATTTT; CDR3: CASSFGPNQPQHF
size: .; J: TRBJ2-1; V: TRBV3-1/TRBV3-2; D: .; DNA: TGTGCCAGCAGCCCGACAGGATCCTACAATGAGCAGTTCTTC; CDR3: CASSPTGSYNEQFF
size: .; J: TRBJ2-1; V: TRBV4-1; D: TRBD2; DNA: TGCGCCAGCAGCCAAGAACCGGCTAGCGGGAGGGATGAGCAGTTCTTC; CDR3: CASSQEPASGRDEQFF
size: .; J: TRBJ1-4; V: TRBV30; D: .; DNA: TGTGCCTGGAGTACACCAAATGAAAAACTGTTTTTT; CDR3: CAWSTPNEKLFF
size: .; J: TRBJ1-1; V: TRBV5-1; D: TRBD1; DNA: TGCGCCAGCAGCTTGGACACGATGACAGGGCAGAACACTGAAGCTTTCTTT; CDR3: CASSLDTMTGQNTEAFF
size: .; J: TRBJ1-5; V: TRBV6-2/TRBV6-3; D: .; DNA: TGTGCCAGCAGTTACGTCCTCTCAATCCGGGACACCAATCAGCCCCAGCATTTT; CDR3: CASSYVLSIRDTNQPQHF
size: .; J: TRBJ2-7; V: TRBV5-1; D: .; DNA: TGCGCCAGCAGTTCCGTGGGGCAGGCTCGGTACGAGCAGTACTTC; CDR3: CASSSVGQARYEQYF
size: .; J: TRBJ2-4; V: TRBV10-1; D: .; DNA: TGCGCCAGCAGTGAGTCAGGCAGGTCGAAAAACATTCAGTACTTC; CDR3: CASSESGRSKNIQYF
size: .; J: TRBJ2-7; V: TRBV24-1; D: .; DNA: TGTGCCACCAGTGACCAGGACCCCAGCGGAGGTTACGAGCAGTACTTC; CDR3: CATSDQDPSGGYEQYF
size: .; J: TRBJ2-2; V: TRBV6-1; D: TRBD2; DNA: TGTGCCAGCAGTGCCAGCGGGAGGATCTCCATCCAGAACACCGGGGAGCTGTTTTTT; CDR3: CASSASGRISIQNTGELFF
size: .; J: TRBJ1-3; V: TRBV5-1; D: .; DNA: TGCGCCAGCTCCGAACAGGGATTCTCTGGAAACACCATATATTTT; CDR3: CASSEQGFSGNTIYF
size: .; J: TRBJ1-2; V: TRBV4-2; D: .; DNA: TGTGCCAGCAGCCAATCCAGGGTCAACTATGGCTACACCTTC; CDR3: CASSQSRVNYGYTF
size: .; J: TRBJ2-3; V: TRBV11-3; D: TRBD1; DNA: TGTGCCAGCAGCAATCGGACAGGGACAGATACGCAGTATTTT; CDR3: CASSNRTGTDTQYF
size: .; J: TRBJ1-2; V: TRBV28; D: TRBD1; DNA: TGTGCCAGCAGAGACGACAGGGTGGGGATTAACTATGGCTACACCTTC; CDR3: CASRDDRVGINYGYTF
size: .; J: TRBJ1-2; V: TRBV6-5; D: .; DNA: TGTGCCAGCAGCCCGGGGGGTGAATATGGCTACACCTTC; CDR3: CASSPGGEYGYTF
size: .; J: TRBJ1-5; V: TRBV19; D: TRBD1; DNA: TGTGCCAGTAGTAGCCGGACAGGGGTGTATCAGCCCCAGCATTTT; CDR3: CASSSRTGVYQPQHF
size: .; J: TRBJ1-2; V: TRBV28; D: .; DNA: TGTGCCACCTCGTTCTCGAGTGGCTACACCTTC; CDR3: CATSFSSGYTF
size: .; J: TRBJ2-1; V: TRBV27; D: TRBD2; DNA: TGTGCCAGCAGCAGCGGGAGGGCCCGGGGGGAGCAGTTCTTC; CDR3: CASSSGRARGEQFF
size: once; J: TRBJ1-5; V: TRBV2; D: TRBD1; DNA: TGTGCCAGTGGGACAGGGGGAGATCAGCCCCAGCATTTT; CDR3: CASGTGGDQPQHF
size: .; J: TRBJ2-7; V: TRBV28; D: .; DNA: TGTGCCAGCAGTTTGACCCCATATCGCCTAGCCCTATCCTACGAGCAGTACTTC; CDR3: CASSLTPYRLALSYEQYF
size: once; J: TRBJ2-7; V: TRBV5-1; D: .; DNA: TGCGCCAGCAGCTTGGGCCTATCCGGGTACGAGCAGTACTTC; CDR3: CASSLGLSGYEQYF
size: .; J: TRBJ2-1; V: TRBV6-2/TRBV6-3; D: TRBD2; DNA: TGTGCCAGCAGTACCCAGCGGGAGCTTTACAATGAGCAGTTCTTC; CDR3: CASSTQRELYNEQFF
size: .; J: TRBJ2-1; V: TRBV5-1; D: .; DNA: TGCGCCAGCAGCTTGGCCATTCAGGGTCGGAATGAGCAGTTCTTC; CDR3: CASSLAIQGRNEQFF
size: .; J: TRBJ2-1; V: TRBV10-1; D: .; DNA: TGCGCCAGCAGTGAGTCGAATAGCGATGAGCAGTTCTTC; CDR3: CASSESNSDEQFF
size: many; J: TRBJ2-1; V: TRBV12-3/TRBV12-4; D: .; DNA: TGTGCCAGCAGGGCGACTGGTAATGAGCAGTTCTTC; CDR3: CASRATGNEQFF
size: .; J: TRBJ1-1; V: TRBV3-1/TRBV3-2; D: TRBD1; DNA: TGTGCCAGCAGCCAACTTACAGGGGGCGGCACTGAAGCTTTCTTT; CDR3: CASSQLTGGGTEAFF
size: .; J: TRBJ1-1; V: TRBV19; D: TRBD1; DNA: TGTGCCAGTAGTCTCGCAGGGGGGAACACTGAAGCTTTCTTT; CDR3: CASSLAGGNTEAFF
size: .; J: TRBJ2-7; V: TRBV30; D: .; DNA: TGTGCCTGGAGTTTGGGACTGGAAAACGAGCAGTACTTC; CDR3: CAWSLGLENEQYF
size: .; J: TRBJ2-2; V: TRBV11-3; D: .; DNA: TGTGCCAGCAGCCTTTCAGGGGCGTTGAACGGGGAGCTGTTTTTT; CDR3: CASSLSGALNGELFF
size: .; J: TRBJ1-4; V: TRBV30; D: TRBD1; DNA: TGTGCCCAAGAAACAGGGGCAACTAATGAAAAACTGTTTTTT; CDR3: CAQETGATNEKLFF
size: .; J: TRBJ1-4; V: TRBV5-6; D: .; DNA: TGTGCCAGCAGCCTACGGGGGTACAATGAAAAACTGTTTTTT; CDR3: CASSLRGYNEKLFF
size: .; J: TRBJ2-2; V: TRBV7-9; D: .; DNA: TGTGCCAGCAGCTTAGCAAGGGGCTTGAACACCGGGGAGCTGTTTTTT; CDR3: CASSLARGLNTGELFF
size: few; J: TRBJ2-1; V: TRBV30; D: TRBD2; DNA: TGTGCCTGGTTTGGGGGACTAGCGGGATATAATGAGCAGTTCTTC; CDR3: CAWFGGLAGYNEQFF
size: .; J: TRBJ1-4; V: TRBV5-1; D: .; DNA: TGCGCCAGCAGCTTGTGGCAGGGTGACGAAAAACTGTTTTTT; CDR3: CASSLWQGDEKLFF
size: .; J: TRBJ1-3; V: TRBV6-5; D: .; DNA: TGTGCCAGCAGCCCCCGGGGACATGCTGGAAACACCATATATTTT; CDR3: CASSPRGHAGNTIYF
size: once; J: TRBJ1-6; V: TRBV18; D: TRBD1; DNA: TGTGCCAGCTCACAAATACTGACAGGGGCGGATTCACCCCTCCACTTT; CDR3: CASSQILTGADSPLHF
size: .; J: TRBJ2-5; V: TRBV5-1; D: TRBD1; DNA: TGCGCCAGCAGCCAGGACAGGGTAGAGACCCAGTACTTC; CDR3: CASSQDRVETQYF
size: .; J: TRBJ2-3; V: TRBV9; D: .; DNA: TGTGCCAGCAGCGTCATTAACGGTGCGCAGTATTTT; CDR3: CASSVINGAQYF
size: .; J: TRBJ1-6; V: TRBV27; D: .; DNA: TGTGCCAGCAGTCGAGCCCTTTTCGGTGCCGATAATTCACCCCTCCACTTT; CDR3: CASSRALFGADNSPLHF
size: .; J: TRBJ2-1; V: TRBV9; D: .; DNA: TGTGCCAGCACCGGACCGGGGGTGGGAAGAACAAACAATGAGCAGTTCTTC; CDR3: CASTGPGVGRTNNEQFF
size: .; J: TRBJ2-5; V: TRBV11-1; D: TRBD1; DNA: TGTGCCAGCAGCCGGACAGGGGGCCAAGAGACCCAGTACTTC; CDR3: CASSRTGGQETQYF
size: .; J: TRBJ1-2; V: TRBV5-6; D: TRBD1; DNA: TGTGCCAGCAGCTTCGACAGGGGGCGCTGGTCCGGCTACACCTTC; CDR3: CASSFDRGRWSGYTF
size: .; J: TRBJ1-2; V: TRBV3-1/TRBV3-2; D: .; DNA: TGTGCCAGCAGCGTACAGGGTGGGCCCAACTATGGCTACACCTTC; CDR3: CASSVQGGPNYGYTF
size: .; J: TRBJ1-1; V: TRBV28; D: .; DNA: TGTGCCAGCAGTTTACCCCCCCAGGGTTATAGCACTGAAGCTTTCTTT; CDR3: CASSLPPQGYSTEAFF
size: .; J: TRBJ1-4; V: TRBV12-3/TRBV12-4; D: .; DNA: TGTGCCAGCAGTCCAGGACAGTTTGGGAGTCTGTTTTTT; CDR3: CASSPGQFGSLFF
size: .; J: TRBJ2-5; V: TRBV7-2; D: TRBD1; DNA: TGTGCCAGCAGTCCCCTGGGACAGCAAGAGACCCAGTACTTC; CDR3: CASSPLGQQETQYF
size: .; J: TRBJ2-7; V: TRBV6-5; D: .; DNA: TGTGCCAGCAGTTCGACACCATACGAGCAGTACTTC; CDR3: CASSSTPYEQYF
size: .; J: TRBJ1-1; V: TRBV30; D: .; DNA: TGTGCCCAGCTAGTGTCGGGTGAGGGCACTGAAGCTTTCTTT; CDR3: CAQLVSGEGTEAFF
size: few; J: TRBJ2-7; V: TRBV7-2; D: TRBD2; DNA: TGTGCCAGCAGCCCGCCTCGTGGGGGCGGGGGGGGCTACGAGCAGTACTTC; CDR3: CASSPPRGGGGGYEQYF
size: .; J: TRBJ1-1; V: TRBV6-2/TRBV6-3; D: .; DNA: TGTGCCAGCAGTTATGTACCCGGACAGAGGGACACTGAAGCTTTCTTT; CDR3: CASSYVPGQRDTEAFF
size: .; J: TRBJ2-1; V: TRBV5-4; D: .; DNA: TGTGCCAGCAGCGTATATTCGACAGCCTCGAGGAATGAGCAGTTCTTC; CDR3: CASSVYSTASRNEQFF
size: .; J: TRBJ2-5; V: TRBV27; D: TRBD2; DNA: TGTGCCAGCAGAAAACTAGCGGGAGGCCTGAAATCTCAAGAGACCCAGTACTTC; CDR3: CASRKLAGGLKSQETQYF
size: .; J: TRBJ2-3; V: TRBV6-1; D: .; DNA: TGTGCCAGCAGTGAAGAGGGTAGGGGGACGCAGTATTTT; CDR3: CASSEEGRGTQYF
size: few; J: TRBJ2-7; V: TRBV28; D: .; DNA: TGTGCCAGCAGTCCCCAGGGGTCTACGGACGAGCAGTACTTC; CDR3: CASSPQGSTDEQYF